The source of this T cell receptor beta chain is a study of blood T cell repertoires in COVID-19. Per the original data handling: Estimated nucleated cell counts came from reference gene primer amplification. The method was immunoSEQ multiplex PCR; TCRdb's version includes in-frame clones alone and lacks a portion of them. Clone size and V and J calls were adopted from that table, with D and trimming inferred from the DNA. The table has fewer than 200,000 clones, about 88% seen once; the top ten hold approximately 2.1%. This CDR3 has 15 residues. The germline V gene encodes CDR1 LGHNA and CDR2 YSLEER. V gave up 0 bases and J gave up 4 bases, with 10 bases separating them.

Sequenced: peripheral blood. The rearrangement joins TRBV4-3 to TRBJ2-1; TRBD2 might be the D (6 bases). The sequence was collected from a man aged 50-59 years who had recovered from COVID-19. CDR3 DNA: TGCGCCAGCAGCCAAGAGGGGCGGGGTTACAATGAGCAGTTCTTC. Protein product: CASSQEGRGYNEQFF.